The 14 T cell receptor beta chains reported below all come from one sample, sequenced in a study of T-cell memory formation after mild COVID-19. TCRdb processed the 5' RACE reads anew with MiXCR; each CDR3 protein has one entry. In the table there are about 450,000 distinct CDR3 sequences, 20% to 30% of which are singletons. The sequencing input was PBMCs or a T cell subset sorted from them (not recorded which). These receptors were obtained from an adult woman who had mild COVID-19 (a few samples of this study predate the infection). Cell type and time point are not known.

This clonotype was counted many times. The V gene is TRBV4-3, the J gene TRBJ2-7, with 10 bases lining up with TRBD2. V dropped 0 bases and J dropped 6; count of bases not matched to a gene: 8. CDR3 length: 16 residues. Germline loops: CDR1 LGHNA, CDR2 YSLEER. CDR3 DNA: TGCGCCAGCAGCCAAGAGCACCTAGCGGGAGCGGTCGAGCAGTACTTC. This sequence encodes CASSQEHLAGAVEQYF.

The chain carries TRBV27 and TRBJ1-4, with D maybe TRBD1 (5 bases). Germline CDR1 is MNHEY and CDR2 is SMNVEV (reference sequence). This CDR3 region has 14 residues. The germline V and J ends were trimmed by 3 bases and 5 bases, with 10 bases remaining between them. CDR3 in DNA: TGTGCCAGCAGTTTGACAGCTTGGAATGAAAAACTGTTTTTT. It translates to CASSLTAWNEKLFF.

The chain uses TRBV24-1 and TRBJ2-2; no clear D. CDR1 is KGHDR, CDR2 SFDVKD, per germline. Between the trimmed V and J ends, which lost 1 base and 0 bases, there was a span of 11 bases. The CDR3 totals 17 residues. The DNA for the CDR3 is TGTGCCACCAGTGATTTTGACGGTATATCGAACACCGGGGAGCTGTTTTTT. It encodes CATSDFDGISNTGELFF.

The chain employs TRBV24-1 and TRBJ2-5; 10 bases align to TRBD2. With 5 bases clipped from V and 7 bases from J, the junction kept 6 bases outside the gene matches. This CDR3 spans 14 amino acids. Germline CDR1 and CDR2: KGHDR and SFDVKD. The CDR3 protein is CATSGASGGVTQYF. CDR3 nucleotides: TGTGCCACCAGTGGGGCTAGCGGGGGTGTGACCCAGTACTTC.

This clonotype occurred a few times. The V and J genes are TRBV4-3 and TRBJ2-5, with D tentatively TRBD2 (6 bases). The V gene's germline CDR1 is LGHNA and CDR2 YSLEER. The CDR3 length is 13 residues. V gave up 3 bases and J gave up 5 bases, with 10 bases separating them. This chain's CDR3 is CASSQGLRETQYF. The CDR3 DNA is TGCGCCAGCAGCCAGGGACTTCGGGAGACCCAGTACTTC.

This chain links TRBV6-5 with TRBJ2-7; the match to TRBD2 covers 9 bases. The V and J ends lost 5 bases and 6 bases, in that order; junction bases with no gene match: 11. Germline lookup yields CDR1 MNHEY and CDR2 SVGAGI. CDR3 length equals 15 residues. CDR3 loop: CASSDAGLAFSEQYF. The CDR3 DNA follows: TGTGCCAGCAGTGACGCGGGACTAGCCTTTTCCGAGCAGTACTTC.

The chain carries TRBV18 and TRBJ1-1; tentative D call: TRBD1 (5 bases). Germline values: CDR1 KGHSH, CDR2 LQKENI. The CDR3 has 15 amino acids. The V and J ends lost 1 base and 0 bases respectively, with 9 bases between them. The CDR3 loop is CASSPRAGMNTEAFF. In DNA, the CDR3 is TGTGCCAGCTCACCACGGGCAGGGATGAACACTGAAGCTTTCTTT.

CDR3 amino acids: CASSTRFTSGYTF. The CDR3 DNA is TGTGCCAGCAGTACGCGTTTTACCAGTGGCTACACCTTC. The V and J genes are TRBV3-1 and TRBJ1-2; D is unclear. V lost 6 bases to trimming and J lost 7 bases, with 15 bases between them. Germline V gene lookup returns CDR1 LGHDT and CDR2 YNNKEL (reference sequence). The CDR3 sequence is 13 residues long.

This clonotype was observed a handful of times. This sequence joins TRBV4-1 and TRBJ2-3; D is perhaps TRBD2 (6 bases). Germline V gives CDR1 MGHRA, CDR2 YSYEKL. Trimming took off 4 bases at V and 1 base at J, with 12 bases between the two ends. The CDR3 length is 15 residues. CDR3 in amino acids: CASSRLDTGTDTQYF. In nucleotides, the CDR3 is TGCGCCAGCAGCCGACTAGATACCGGCACAGATACGCAGTATTTT.

Ten or more counts support this clonotype. The rearrangement links TRBV12-3 or TRBV12-4 to TRBJ2-7; D unclear. V was cut by 5 bases and J by 3 bases, with 17 bases left in between. The CDR3 spans 15 residues. The CDR3 spells CASSPGYSRHYEQYF. In DNA form, the CDR3 reads TGTGCCAGCAGTCCCGGTTACTCCAGGCACTACGAGCAGTACTTC.

This clonotype appeared a few times. J is TRBJ2-4 and V is TRBV7-8; weak D call: TRBD2 (5 bases). Germline values: CDR1 SGHVS, CDR2 FQNEAQ. This CDR3 comprises 15 residues. Trimming stripped 1 base from V and 0 bases from J, with 7 bases between. CDR3 sequence (DNA): TGTGCCAGCAGCTTAGGGGAGCTAGCCAAAAACATTCAGTACTTC. The encoded protein is CASSLGELAKNIQYF.

The J gene is TRBJ2-5, the V gene TRBV7-2, with 10 positions matching TRBD1. Losses at the gene ends were 5 bases for V and 5 bases for J; bases not matched to a gene: 8. Germline loops: CDR1 SGHTA, CDR2 FQGNSA. This CDR3 spans 15 amino acids. For the CDR3, the DNA is TGTGCCAGCAGCCGTCTGACAGGGGGCTGGGAGACCCAGTACTTC. Encoded protein: CASSRLTGGWETQYF.

This clonotype was seen a handful of times. The chain combines TRBV7-2 with TRBJ2-1; tentative D call: TRBD1 (5 bases). CDR1 and CDR2 from the germline V gene are SGHTA and FQGNSA. This CDR3 has 15 amino acids. Trimming cost V 1 base and J 0 bases, with 7 bases left between them. CDR3 DNA: TGTGCCAGCAGCTTAGTGGACATCTCCTACAATGAGCAGTTCTTC. This sequence encodes CASSLVDISYNEQFF.

This clonotype was seen ten or more times. The rearrangement uses TRBV20-1 and TRBJ2-7; D possibly corresponds to TRBD2 (6 bases). The ends were cut back, 6 bases at V and 5 bases at J, with 17 bases in the middle. Germline CDR1 is DFQATT and CDR2 is SNEGSKA (reference sequence). The CDR3 contains 13 residues. The CDR3 nucleotides are TGCAGTGCCGTACGGGGGAAAGGGGACGAGCAGTACTTC. This encodes CSAVRGKGDEQYF.